This paragraph reports one T cell receptor beta chain. The antigen remains undetermined. Assay: immunoSEQ multiplex PCR; the TCRdb copy retains only in-frame clones and omits some. This table has roughly 160,000 clones, 90% appearing once. The sample originates from a study of T cell responses to AZD1222 COVID-19 vaccine. For the study at large: Second-dose timings of about 4 or about 12 weeks were pooled. The study, taken as a whole, reports: Repertoire sampling occurred only after the peak T cell response. Spike-specific TCRs gained breadth and depth after people received two AZD1222 doses.

V was pared by 4 bases and J by 4 bases, with 5 bases of the junction left unmatched. CDR1 is SEHNR and CDR2 is FQNEAQ in the germline V gene (reference sequence). CDR3 length: 14 amino acids. The sequencing here drew on peripheral blood, taken on day 0 of AZD1222 vaccination. V and J are TRBV7-9 and TRBJ1-2; 8 bases fit TRBD1. The receptor comes from an adult in good health. DNA of the CDR3: TGTGCCAGCAGCTCCTCCGACAGGGGCTATGGCTACACCTTC. Its protein product is CASSSSDRGYGYTF.